The T cell receptor (beta chain) under discussion was sequenced for a study of blood T cell repertoires in COVID-19. Overall study: Acute-phase and convalescent COVID-19 samples originated in the United States, Italy and Spain. The analysed material was cDNA or gDNA that came from T cells, B-cell-depleted T cells, or PBMCs.

This clone was seen just once. The V gene end was trimmed by 0 bases and the J gene end by 6 bases; junction bases not matched to a gene: 5. The CDR3 length is 15 residues. Per the germline V gene, CDR1 is SGHNT and CDR2 is YYREEE (reference sequence). In the authors' methods: Reference gene primer amplification in the assay estimated nucleated cell counts. TCRdb keeps only in-frame clones here, not all; method: immunoSEQ multiplex PCR. V and J calls and clone size are given by that table; D and trimming were obtained from the DNA. The sample comprises approximately 240,000 clones, just under 85% of which are singletons, and under 4.5% rests with the top ten.

This TCR came from a man aged 50 to 60 with acute or convalescent COVID-19. The chain couples TRBV5-4 to TRBJ2-1, with 8 bases matching TRBD1. Input material: peripheral blood. The CDR3 loop is CASSLDLDRVNEQFF. CDR3 coding DNA: TGTGCCAGCAGCTTGGACTTGGACAGGGTCAATGAGCAGTTCTTC.